This T cell receptor (beta chain) was retrieved from a study of T-cell reconstitution after alpha-beta-depleted transplantation in children. General study points: T-cell numbers and diversity, one year after transplant, stemmed largely from T cells that were newly produced. It was surviving recipient T cells and thymic progenitors that gave some patients high TCRbeta diversity at day 60.

This clonotype was picked up a small number of times. Its antigen remains unidentified. As it was prepared, the TCRbeta library received unique molecular identifiers. TCRdb fed the PCR reads into MiXCR, producing one record per CDR3 protein. The sample records about 470,000 distinct CDR3 sequences, over 40% being singletons. The length of the CDR3 is 14 residues. Germline trimming cut 2 bases from V and 3 bases from J; bases unmatched to any gene: 4. Germline CDR1 and CDR2: SGHDN and FVKESK. Material: PBMCs, obtained before TCRalphabeta/CD19-depleted stem cell transplant. The rearrangement joins TRBV14 to TRBJ2-7, with TRBD2 matching over 7 bases. The clonotype originates from a girl aged 2-15 years with aplastic anemia, due to receive a stem cell transplant. CDR3 region: CASSQLADYYEQYF. The CDR3 DNA reads TGTGCCAGCAGCCAACTAGCGGACTACTACGAGCAGTACTTC. Complete variable domain (other parts from reference TRBV14 and TRBJ2-7): EAGVTQFPSHSVIEKGQTVTLRCDPISGHDNLYWYRRVMGKEIKFLLHFVKESKQDESGMPNNRFLAERTGGTYSTLKVQPAELEDSGVYFCASSQLADYYEQYFGPGTRLTVT.